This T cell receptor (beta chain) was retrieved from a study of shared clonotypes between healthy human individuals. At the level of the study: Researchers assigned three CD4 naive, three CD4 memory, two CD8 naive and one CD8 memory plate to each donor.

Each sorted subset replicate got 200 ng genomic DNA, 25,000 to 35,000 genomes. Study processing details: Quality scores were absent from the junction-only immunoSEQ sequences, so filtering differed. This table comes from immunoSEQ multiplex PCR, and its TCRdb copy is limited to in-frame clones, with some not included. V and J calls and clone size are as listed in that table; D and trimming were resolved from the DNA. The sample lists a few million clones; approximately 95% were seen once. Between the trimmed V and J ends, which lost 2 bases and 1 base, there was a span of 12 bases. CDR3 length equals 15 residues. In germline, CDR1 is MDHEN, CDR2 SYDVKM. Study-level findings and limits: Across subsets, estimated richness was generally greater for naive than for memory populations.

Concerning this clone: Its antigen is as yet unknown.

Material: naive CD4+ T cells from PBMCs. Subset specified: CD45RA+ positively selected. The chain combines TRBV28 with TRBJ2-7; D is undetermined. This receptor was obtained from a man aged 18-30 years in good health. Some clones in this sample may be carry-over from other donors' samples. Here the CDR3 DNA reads TGTGCCAGCAGTTTACTTGCACTGGGGTCCTACGAGCAGTACTTC. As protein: CASSLLALGSYEQYF.